Each of the 32 T cell receptor beta chains below was sequenced from the same sample in a study of T-cell reconstitution after alpha-beta-depleted transplantation in children (dated by TCRdb to the mid-2010s). Library preparation employed PCR. TCRdb lists the instrument as Illumina HiSeq 2500. TCR libraries were prepared with molecular barcoding, using unique molecular identifiers to normalize TCRbeta repertoire quantification. Starting from the raw public reads, TCRdb applied fastp trimming at Q25, assembled clones with MiXCR and retained in-frame beta chains. One record per CDR3 amino acid sequence lists the most common genes and DNA. Within this sample are fewer than 1 million distinct CDR3 sequences, with about 15% of them counted one time only. The ten largest make up about 4.6% of the sample. The intended sense of this specimen's treatment or condition label: allogeneic hematopoietic cell transplantation with graft depleted of TCRalphabeta T cells and CD19 B cells.

The sample was PBMCs, mostly from graft donor cells, taken 360 days after TCRalphabeta/CD19-depleted stem cell transplant. All receptors derive from a male patient between 10 and 17 years old who had a stem cell transplant for acute lymphoblastic leukemia, so the T cells may come from the graft donor.

The chain links TRBV4-1 to TRBJ1-2; D uncertain. The CDR3 loop spans 15 amino acids. With 0 bases removed from V and 4 bases from J, the gap between germline ends came to 12 bases. Germline V gene data show CDR1 as MGHRA and CDR2 as YSYEKL. The DNA of the CDR3 is TGCGCCAGCAGCCAAGATGAAGTCATGCTCTATGGCTACACCTTC. Protein sequence: CASSQDEVMLYGYTF.

This clonotype has just a few counts. This chain joins TRBV5-5 and TRBJ2-1, with 15 positions matching TRBD2. V lost 5 bases and J lost 9; bases outside the gene matches: 12. The CDR3 is 17 amino acids. Germline V gene sequence: CDR1 SGHKS, CDR2 YYEKEE (reference sequence). The CDR3 DNA sequence: TGTGCCAGCAGACCTGCCGGACTAGCGGGAGGGCCTGGTGAGCAGTTCTTC. It encodes CASRPAGLAGGPGEQFF. The variable domain in full, completed from reference TRBV5-5 and TRBJ2-1, reads DAGVTQSPTHLIKTRGQQVTLRCSPISGHKSVSWYQQVLGQGPQFIFQYYEKEERGRGNFPDRFSARQFPNYSSELNVNALLLGDSALYLCASRPAGLAGGPGEQFFGPGTRLTVL.

The V gene is TRBV12-3 or TRBV12-4, the J gene TRBJ2-2; no definite D call. This CDR3 contains 13 residues. V was pared by 2 bases and J by 8 bases, with 9 bases between. The CDR3 bases are TGTGCCAGCAGTTTAATAAGGGCTGGGGAGCTGTTTTTT. Encoded protein: CASSLIRAGELFF.

The CDR3 loop is CASSRRTSGSTGELFF. The DNA of the CDR3 is TGTGCCAGCAGCCGCCGGACTAGCGGGAGTACCGGGGAGCTGTTTTTT. The chain joins TRBV7-7 to TRBJ2-2, with 13 bases identical to TRBD2. V trimming: 5 bases; J trimming: 5 bases; junction bases outside the gene matches: 5. CDR1 and CDR2 from the germline V gene are SSHAT and FNYEAQ (reference sequence). The CDR3 loop spans 16 amino acids.

This clonotype came up a few times. This chain connects TRBV7-2 to TRBJ2-3, with a tentative D call TRBD2 (5 bases). The CDR3 runs to 15 residues. Trimming left V 3 bases short and J 6 bases short, with 16 bases between. Germline values: CDR1 SGHTA, CDR2 FQGNSA. The CDR3 loop reads CASSFRFFSVDTQYF. The CDR3 DNA sequence: TGTGCCAGCAGCTTCCGGTTCTTTAGCGTGGATACGCAGTATTTT. Filled out from reference TRBV7-2 and TRBJ2-3, the complete variable domain reads GAGVSQSPSNKVTEKGKDVELRCDPISGHTALYWYRQSLGQGLEFLIYFQGNSAPDKSGLPSDRFSAERTGGSVSTLTIQRTQQEDSAVYLCASSFRFFSVDTQYFGPGTRLTVL.

The rearrangement links TRBV20-1 to TRBJ2-2, with 10 bases that match TRBD2. Germline CDR1 DFQATT, CDR2 SNEGSKA (reference sequence). J was trimmed by 6 bases and V by 0 bases; bases with no gene match: 10. CDR3 size: 17 residues. CDR3 region: CSARDPRALAGPGELFF. Written as DNA, the CDR3 is TGCAGTGCTAGAGATCCCCGGGCACTAGCGGGACCCGGGGAGCTGTTTTTT.

Many counts were recorded for this clonotype. V usage is TRBV29-1 and J usage is TRBJ2-1; a possible D gene is TRBD1 (5 bases). V was shortened by 6 bases and J by 0 bases, with 12 bases between the two germline ends. The CDR3 covers 14 residues. Germline V gene data show CDR1 as SQVTM and CDR2 as ANQGSEA. The chain's CDR3 is CSVGQLRSYNEQFF. DNA for the CDR3: TGCAGCGTGGGGCAGCTCCGCTCCTACAATGAGCAGTTCTTC.

The gene calls are TRBV19 and TRBJ2-1; maybe TRBD1 (7 bases). This CDR3 comprises 15 residues. CDR1 and CDR2 (germline): LNHDA, SQIVND (reference sequence). The V end lost 4 bases, the J end lost 7 bases, and 17 bases lay between the germline ends. CDR3 sequence reads: CASSSRGATNNEQFF. Written as DNA, the CDR3 is TGTGCCAGTAGTAGCAGGGGGGCTACCAATAATGAGCAGTTCTTC.

This clonotype was seen just once. V usage is TRBV9 and J usage is TRBJ2-7; D gene ambiguous. The CDR3 extends over 15 amino acids. The V and J ends lost 0 bases and 5 bases respectively, with 15 bases between them. Germline loops: CDR1 SGDLS, CDR2 YYNGEE. This CDR3 is CASSVAVGPIDEQYF. The CDR3 DNA sequence: TGTGCCAGCAGCGTAGCCGTAGGTCCGATCGACGAGCAGTACTTC. The entire variable domain, with the rest obtained from reference TRBV9 and TRBJ2-7, is as follows: DSGVTQTPKHLITATGQRVTLRCSPRSGDLSVYWYQQSLDQGLQFLIQYYNGEERAKGNILERFSAQQFPDLHSELNLSSLELGDSALYFCASSVAVGPIDEQYFGPGTRLTVT.

There are many counts of this clonotype. The J gene is TRBJ2-5, the V gene TRBV7-9; maybe TRBD2 (6 bases). The germline V and J ends were trimmed by 3 bases and 5 bases, with 10 bases remaining between them. Germline V gene sequence: CDR1 SEHNR, CDR2 FQNEAQ (reference sequence). This CDR3 has 13 amino acids. The CDR3 sequence: CASSFQGGETQYF. In DNA form, the CDR3 reads TGTGCCAGCAGCTTTCAAGGAGGGGAGACCCAGTACTTC.

The V call is TRBV27, the J call TRBJ2-7, with 7 bases lining up with TRBD2. This CDR3 has 15 amino acids. V was pared by 8 bases and J by 4 bases, with 14 bases of the junction left unmatched. The germline V gene has CDR1 MNHEY and CDR2 SMNVEV (reference sequence). The CDR3 loop reads CASRWARGSGYEQYF. CDR3 in DNA: TGTGCCAGCCGCTGGGCCCGCGGGAGCGGATACGAGCAGTACTTC.

There are many counts of this clonotype. CDR3 sequence reads: CASRPRRGYGYTF. CDR3 nucleotide sequence: TGTGCCAGCAGACCCAGACGGGGATATGGCTACACCTTC. This chain connects TRBV12-3 or TRBV12-4 to TRBJ1-2; D unresolved. Trimming cost V 6 bases and J 5 bases, with 13 bases left between them. CDR3 size: 13 residues.

V is TRBV7-9 and J is TRBJ1-2; D remains ambiguous. The germline V gene has CDR1 SEHNR and CDR2 FQNEAQ (reference sequence). V shed 1 base and J shed 3 bases, with 9 bases lying between them. CDR3 size: 14 residues. The CDR3: CASSLELGYYGYTF. In DNA form, the CDR3 reads TGTGCCAGCAGCTTAGAATTGGGGTACTATGGCTACACCTTC.

This clonotype appeared a few times. J is TRBJ2-3 and V is TRBV11-2; D is undetermined. Germline lookup yields CDR1 SGHAT and CDR2 FQNNGV. The CDR3 sequence is 18 residues long. Trimming took off 11 bases at V and 2 bases at J, with 29 bases between the two ends. This CDR3 reads CAGCGVHPLEYNTDTQYF. The CDR3 DNA sequence: TGTGCCGGTTGTGGCGTTCACCCCTTGGAGTATAACACAGATACGCAGTATTTT.

This clonotype was found a few times. This chain joins TRBV3-1 and TRBJ1-2; 7 positions match TRBD1. The CDR3 covers 15 residues. CDR1 and CDR2 (germline): LGHDT, YNNKEL (reference sequence). V shed 4 bases and J 4 bases; nucleotides not matched to a gene: 9. The DNA of the CDR3 is TGTGCCAGCAGCCTCACAGGGGAAGGGACCTATGGCTACACCTTC. As protein: CASSLTGEGTYGYTF.

The chain is built from TRBV2 and TRBJ1-1, with 9 bases aligning to TRBD1. Germline V gene sequence: CDR1 SNHLY, CDR2 FYNNEI. Losses at the gene ends were 3 bases for V and 6 bases for J; bases not matched to a gene: 5. The CDR3 spans 14 residues. The CDR3 DNA reads as TGTGCCAGCAGTGAGGGACAGGGTATCCCTGAAGCTTTCTTT. Protein sequence: CASSEGQGIPEAFF.

This clonotype was counted between two and nine times. The germline gene is not matched at one end of the junction; a read error may be the cause. The chain employs TRBV18 and TRBJ2-2, with 7 bases aligning to TRBD2. Per germline, CDR1 KGHSH and CDR2 LQKENI. This CDR3 is 15 amino acids long. This chain's CDR3 is CASPPSGTRAGELFF. In DNA, the CDR3 is TGTGCCAGCCCACCGAGCGGGACTCGGGCCGGGGAGCTGTTTTTT. The whole variable domain, filled in from reference TRBV18 and TRBJ2-2, reads NAGVMQNPRHLVRRRGQEARLRCSPMKGHSHVYWYRQLPEEGLKFMVYLQKENIIDESGMPKERFSAEFPKEGPSILRIQQVVRGDSAAYFCASPPSGTRAGELFFGEGSRLTVL.

This clonotype was seen many times. The chain has TRBV5-1 and TRBJ2-1; 7 bases match TRBD2. Per germline, CDR1 SGHRS and CDR2 YFSETQ. The length of the CDR3 is 13 residues. The trim removed 5 bases at V and 7 bases at J, leaving 6 bases unmatched. The CDR3 sequence: CASRGGSRNEQFF. The CDR3 nucleotides read TGCGCCAGCAGGGGCGGGAGCCGGAATGAGCAGTTCTTC.

The chain uses TRBV29-1 and TRBJ2-5; TRBD1 matches at 8 bases. Germline V gene data show CDR1 as SQVTM and CDR2 as ANQGSEA. The V and J ends lost 6 bases and 5 bases, in that order; junction bases with no gene match: 5. This CDR3 is built from 12 residues. CDR3 protein: CSVRGPAETQYF. For the CDR3, the DNA is TGCAGCGTCAGGGGGCCGGCGGAGACCCAGTACTTC. The whole variable domain, filled in from reference TRBV29-1 and TRBJ2-5, reads SAVISQKPSRDICQRGTSLTIQCQVDSQVTMMFWYRQQPGQSLTLIATANQGSEATYESGFVIDKFPISRPNLTFSTLTVSNMSPEDSSIYLCSVRGPAETQYFGPGTRLLVL.

The V and J genes are TRBV5-1 and TRBJ2-5; 9 bases match TRBD2. This CDR3 is built from 18 residues. V lost 1 base, J lost 1 base, and 11 bases stayed unmatched. CDR1 and CDR2 from the germline V gene are SGHRS and YFSETQ. CDR3 region: CASSLSPLASGIQETQYF. The CDR3 DNA follows: TGCGCCAGCAGCTTGTCCCCCCTGGCTAGCGGGATCCAAGAGACCCAGTACTTC.

About this clonotype itself: This may come from a read error, since a much larger clone is one base off. The CDR3 here is CANSFGGQGLNEQYF. The CDR3 DNA reads as TGTGCCAACAGTTTCGGGGGACAGGGCCTAAACGAGCAGTACTTC. This chain links TRBV12-3 or TRBV12-4 with TRBJ2-7, with 9 bases lining up with TRBD1. The CDR3 consists of 15 residues.

V gene TRBV3-1 combines with J gene TRBJ2-2; D tentatively reads TRBD1 or TRBD2 (5 bases each). V was pared by 11 bases and J by 7 bases, with 29 bases between. The CDR3 length is 17 residues. CDR1 is LGHDT and CDR2 is YNNKEL in the germline V gene (reference sequence). The CDR3 here is CACTQDLLRGAGGELFF. CDR3 bases: TGTGCCTGCACCCAAGATCTTTTGAGGGGAGCCGGCGGGGAGCTGTTTTTT.

CDR3 DNA sequence: TGTGCCACCAGTAGCCCGTCGAAGGAGACCCAGTACTTC. It encodes CATSSPSKETQYF. The rearrangement joins TRBV24-1 to TRBJ2-5; no clear D gene. The CDR3 runs to 13 residues. Per germline, CDR1 KGHDR and CDR2 SFDVKD. V lost 6 bases to trimming and J lost 5 bases, with 12 bases between them.

This clonotype appeared many times. This chain links TRBV6-5 with TRBJ2-5; D might be TRBD1 or TRBD2, each matching 5 bases. The CDR3 is made up of 14 amino acids. The V and J ends lost 2 bases and 1 base respectively, with 8 bases between them. Germline V CDR1 and CDR2: MNHEY, SVGAGI. The CDR3 spells CASSYGDGQETQYF. The CDR3 DNA follows: TGTGCCAGCAGTTACGGGGACGGCCAAGAGACCCAGTACTTC.

This clonotype was seen a few times. This chain connects TRBV5-1 to TRBJ2-5; TRBD2 matches 7 bases. The CDR3 loop spans 15 amino acids. Germline CDR1 is SGHRS and CDR2 is YFSETQ. The V and J ends lost 1 base and 0 bases, in that order; junction bases with no gene match: 3. The CDR3 nucleotides read TGCGCCAGCAGCTTGCAAGCGGGGTACCAAGAGACCCAGTACTTC. Translation: CASSLQAGYQETQYF.

This clonotype has a handful of counts. The chain recombines TRBV18 with TRBJ2-1; 11 nucleotides agree with TRBD2. V dropped 0 bases and J dropped 0; count of bases not matched to a gene: 4. CDR1 is KGHSH and CDR2 is LQKENI in the germline V gene. The CDR3 extends over 18 amino acids. This CDR3 reads CASSPPRLAGSSYNEQFF. The CDR3 coding sequence is TGTGCCAGCTCACCACCCCGACTAGCGGGGAGCTCCTACAATGAGCAGTTCTTC.

This clonotype was seen only a few times. The genes are TRBV12-3 or TRBV12-4 and TRBJ2-4, with 10 nucleotides matching TRBD2. This CDR3 comprises 19 residues. Trimming took 1 base from V and 1 from J; bases not matched to a gene: 10. CDR3 amino acids: CASSLVASGSPGAKNIQYF. In DNA form, the CDR3 reads TGTGCCAGCAGTTTAGTGGCTAGCGGGAGCCCCGGGGCCAAAAACATTCAGTACTTC.

This clonotype appeared a few times. The V call is TRBV7-2, the J call TRBJ2-3, with D perhaps matching TRBD2 (5 bases). CDR1 is SGHTA and CDR2 is FQGNSA in the germline V gene. CDR3 length: 14 residues. With 5 bases removed from V and 0 bases from J, the gap between germline ends came to 9 bases. CDR3 loop: CASSIRTSTDTQYF. The CDR3 DNA is TGTGCCAGCAGCATCCGGACTAGCACAGATACGCAGTATTTT.

The chain has TRBV12-3 or TRBV12-4 and TRBJ2-3; TRBD2 is a possible D gene (5 bases). Deletions cut 3 bases from V and 0 bases from J, with 13 bases between. The length of the CDR3 is 16 residues. CDR3 region: CASSFGERLSTDTQYF. The CDR3 region has the DNA TGTGCCAGCAGTTTTGGTGAGCGGCTAAGCACAGATACGCAGTATTTT.

This clonotype was counted a few times. The CDR3 is CSARASQGVAGELFF. CDR3 sequence (DNA): TGCAGTGCTAGAGCCTCACAGGGGGTAGCCGGGGAGCTGTTTTTT. The genes are TRBV20-1 and TRBJ2-2; 8 bases line up with TRBD1. CDR1 and CDR2 (germline): DFQATT, SNEGSKA (reference sequence). The CDR3 totals 15 residues. V shed 1 base and J 6 bases; nucleotides not matched to a gene: 7.

The chain combines TRBV29-1 with TRBJ2-3; D perhaps matches TRBD2 (7 bases). Trimming took off 6 bases at V and 3 bases at J, with 25 bases between the two ends. The CDR3 is made up of 17 amino acids. CDR1 is SQVTM, CDR2 ANQGSEA, per germline. The CDR3 loop reads CSVALRGRERGTDTQYF. In DNA form, the CDR3 reads TGCAGCGTCGCCCTTCGGGGGCGGGAGAGGGGGACAGATACGCAGTATTTT.

V and J are TRBV18 and TRBJ1-5, with 7 positions matching TRBD1. The V and J ends lost 4 bases and 2 bases, in that order; junction bases with no gene match: 5. There are 15 residues in the CDR3. CDR1 is KGHSH, CDR2 LQKENI, per germline. The CDR3 protein is CASSQNTGGNQPQHF. In DNA, the CDR3 is TGTGCCAGCTCACAAAACACAGGGGGCAATCAGCCCCAGCATTTT.